These T cell receptor beta chains were read from a single sample in a study of beta chain features in type 1 diabetes. Produced via immunoSEQ multiplex PCR; TCRdb's table is partial and in-frame only. The repertoire holds around 450,000 clones, with about an eighth as singletons. Sequenced sample: naive CD4+ T cells from blood. Source of these receptors: a woman aged 18-29 years in good health. Both conserved end residues are part of each CDR3. A D gene is named only where the DNA matches it firmly. Size tells how often a clone was seen (once, few, many) or the class of an expanded clone, and some rows leave it out.

D gene | clone size | CDR3 length | J gene | V gene | CDR3 protein | CDR3 DNA
TRBD2 | few | 15 | TRBJ2-5 | TRBV5-4 | CASSVGLAGEETQYF | TGTGCCAGCAGCGTGGGACTAGCGGGAGAAGAGACCCAGTACTTC
. | few | 12 | TRBJ2-3 | TRBV25-1 | CASSERTDTQYF | TGTGCCAGCAGTGAAAGGACAGATACGCAGTATTTT
. | few | 16 | TRBJ2-6 | TRBV6-5 | CASSYSSRSGANVLTF | TGTGCCAGCAGTTACTCGAGTCGCTCTGGGGCCAACGTCCTGACTTTC
TRBD2 | few | 14 | TRBJ2-7 | TRBV7-2 | CASSRTSGIYEQYF | TGTGCCAGCAGCCGGACTAGCGGGATCTACGAGCAGTACTTC
TRBD1 | . | 16 | TRBJ2-2 | TRBV7-2 | CASSPGTGPATGELFF | TGTGCCAGCAGCCCCGGGACAGGGCCTGCCACCGGGGAGCTGTTTTTT
. | few | 17 | TRBJ1-1 | TRBV19 | CASSMPSGAGSNTEAFF | TGTGCCAGTAGTATGCCCTCTGGAGCAGGTTCAAACACTGAAGCTTTCTTT
. | few | 17 | TRBJ1-4 | TRBV4-2 | CASSQRPPGPVGEKLFF | TGTGCCAGCAGCCAACGACCCCCAGGGCCGGTAGGAGAAAAACTGTTTTTT
. | few | 11 | TRBJ2-2 | TRBV4-2 | CASSWLGELFF | TGTGCCAGCAGTTGGCTCGGGGAGCTGTTTTTT
TRBD2 | few | 15 | TRBJ2-5 | TRBV7-8 | CASSGRLAGEETQYF | TGTGCCAGCAGCGGGCGACTAGCGGGGGAAGAGACCCAGTACTTC
TRBD1 | . | 14 | TRBJ2-7 | TRBV6-5 | CASRSAGQAYEQYF | TGTGCCAGCCGTAGTGCGGGACAGGCCTACGAGCAGTACTTC
. | . | 12 | TRBJ1-2 | TRBV19 | CASSGTYVGYTF | TGTGCCAGTAGTGGCACCTATGTCGGCTACACCTTC
. | . | 13 | TRBJ2-1 | TRBV7-9 | CASSSRGVGEQFF | TGTGCCAGCAGCTCTAGAGGGGTCGGTGAGCAGTTCTTC
TRBD1 | few | 15 | TRBJ2-3 | TRBV7-9 | CASSFLGQATDTQYF | TGTGCCAGCAGCTTCCTGGGACAGGCCACAGATACGCAGTATTTT
. | . | 14 | TRBJ1-2 | TRBV9 | CASSALAVNYGYTF | TGTGCCAGCAGCGCCCTTGCGGTTAACTATGGCTACACCTTC
. | . | 14 | TRBJ2-5 | TRBV7-3 | CASSPGPNSGTQYF | TGTGCCAGCAGCCCCGGACCGAACTCCGGGACCCAGTACTTC
TRBD2 | . | 14 | TRBJ2-4 | TRBV7-2 | CASTPAGDRNIQYF | TGTGCCAGCACCCCGGCGGGAGACAGAAACATTCAGTACTTC
. | few | 11 | TRBJ2-1 | TRBV7-2 | CASSFLAEQFF | TGTGCCAGCAGCTTCCTTGCCGAGCAGTTCTTC
. | . | 16 | TRBJ2-3 | TRBV5-4 | CASSFVAGQRTDTQYF | TGTGCCAGCAGCTTTGTAGCAGGGCAGCGCACAGATACGCAGTATTTT
. | few | 13 | TRBJ2-3 | TRBV7-3 | CASRRTETDTQYF | TGTGCCAGCAGGCGGACCGAAACAGATACGCAGTATTTT
. | . | 15 | TRBJ1-6 | TRBV9 | CASSVAGLSYSPLHF | TGTGCCAGCAGCGTGGCAGGGCTGAGTTATTCACCCCTCCACTTT
. | . | 14 | TRBJ1-3 | TRBV13 | CASSLGVRANTIYF | TGTGCCAGCAGCTTAGGGGTGCGGGCCAACACCATATATTTT
. | . | 13 | TRBJ1-1 | TRBV7-2 | CASSFKGLPEAFF | TGTGCCAGCAGCTTCAAGGGCCTCCCTGAAGCTTTCTTT
TRBD1 | few | 14 | TRBJ2-7 | TRBV7-9 | CASVPGTGFYEQYF | TGTGCGAGCGTGCCGGGGACAGGGTTCTACGAGCAGTACTTC